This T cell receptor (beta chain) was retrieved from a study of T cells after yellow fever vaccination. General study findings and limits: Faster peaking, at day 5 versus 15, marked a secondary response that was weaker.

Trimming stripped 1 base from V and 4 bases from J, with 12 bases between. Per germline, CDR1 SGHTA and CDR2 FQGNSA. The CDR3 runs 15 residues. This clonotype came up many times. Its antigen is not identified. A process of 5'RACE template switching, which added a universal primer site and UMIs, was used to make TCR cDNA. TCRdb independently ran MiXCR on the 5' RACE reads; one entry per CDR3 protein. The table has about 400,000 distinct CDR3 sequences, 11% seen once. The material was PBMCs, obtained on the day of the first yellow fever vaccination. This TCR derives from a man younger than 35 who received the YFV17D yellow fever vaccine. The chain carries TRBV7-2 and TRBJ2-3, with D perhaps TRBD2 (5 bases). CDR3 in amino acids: CASSLVGVRADTQYF. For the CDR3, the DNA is TGTGCCAGCAGCTTAGTCGGGGTTCGTGCAGATACGCAGTATTTT.